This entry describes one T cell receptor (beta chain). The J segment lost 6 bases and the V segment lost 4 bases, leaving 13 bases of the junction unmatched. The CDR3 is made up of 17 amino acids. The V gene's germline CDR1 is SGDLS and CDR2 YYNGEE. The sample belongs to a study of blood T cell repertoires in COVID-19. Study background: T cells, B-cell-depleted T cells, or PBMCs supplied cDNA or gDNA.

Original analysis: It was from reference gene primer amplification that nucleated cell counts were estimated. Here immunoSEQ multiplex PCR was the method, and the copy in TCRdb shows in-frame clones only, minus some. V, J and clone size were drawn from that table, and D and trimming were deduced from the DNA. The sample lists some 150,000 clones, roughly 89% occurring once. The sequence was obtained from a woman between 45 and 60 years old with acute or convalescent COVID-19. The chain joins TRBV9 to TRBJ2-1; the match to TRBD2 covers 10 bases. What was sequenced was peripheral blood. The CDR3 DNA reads TGTGCCAGCAGCTCAGACCCTACTAGCGGGACGCCCAATGAGCAGTTCTTC. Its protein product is CASSSDPTSGTPNEQFF.